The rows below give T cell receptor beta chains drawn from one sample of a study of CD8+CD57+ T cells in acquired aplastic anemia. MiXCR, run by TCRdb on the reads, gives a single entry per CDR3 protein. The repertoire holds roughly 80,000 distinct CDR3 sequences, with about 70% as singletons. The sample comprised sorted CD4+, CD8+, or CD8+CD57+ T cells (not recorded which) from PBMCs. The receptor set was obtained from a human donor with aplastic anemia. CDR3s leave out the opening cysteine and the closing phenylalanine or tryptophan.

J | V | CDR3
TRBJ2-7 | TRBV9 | ASSGNGDEQY
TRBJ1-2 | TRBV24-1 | ATSDLDRVYGYT
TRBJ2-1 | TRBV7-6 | ASSLAHNEQF
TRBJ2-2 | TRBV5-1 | ASSLSTTTGELF
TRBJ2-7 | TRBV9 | ASSSGLAEQY
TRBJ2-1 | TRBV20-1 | SAGLALYNEQF
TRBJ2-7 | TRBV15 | ATSGDSESYEQY
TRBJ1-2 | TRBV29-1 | SVELAAVGPGYT
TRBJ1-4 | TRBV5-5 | ASSMYRTLNEKLF
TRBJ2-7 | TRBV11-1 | ASSLARGTSGNHEQY
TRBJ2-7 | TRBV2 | ASTLQGVGEQY
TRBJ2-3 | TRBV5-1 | ASSWTGGASDTQY
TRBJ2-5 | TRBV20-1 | SARPFDTQEETQY
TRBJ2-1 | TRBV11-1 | ASTPGGTYNEQF
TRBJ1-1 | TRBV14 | ASSQRLANTEAF
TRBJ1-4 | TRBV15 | ATSRDLGTLGEKLF
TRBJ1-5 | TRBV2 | ASRTGGGQPQH
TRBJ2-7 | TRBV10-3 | AISERGRGSHEQY
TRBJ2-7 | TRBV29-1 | SVGPSVGEQY
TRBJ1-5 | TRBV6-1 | ASSEQGWQPQH
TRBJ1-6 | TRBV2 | ASRNRDSSYNSPLH
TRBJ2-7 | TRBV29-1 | SARRTGAYEQY
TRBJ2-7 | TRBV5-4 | ASSWRGNYEQY
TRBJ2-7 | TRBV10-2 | ASRTPPSGAAYEQY
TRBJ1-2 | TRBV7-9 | ASSFSPGQGKGYT
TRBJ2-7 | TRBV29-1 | SLAGAGGAYEQY
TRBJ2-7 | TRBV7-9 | ASSFATYEQY
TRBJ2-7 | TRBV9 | ASSVAVGNYEQY
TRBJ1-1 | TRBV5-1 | ASSWRAGSEAF
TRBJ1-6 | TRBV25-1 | ASSTGTGMNSPLH
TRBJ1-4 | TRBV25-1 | ASSDPRGDEKLF
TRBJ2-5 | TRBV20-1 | SARDFVGRETQY
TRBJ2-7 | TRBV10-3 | ATTPLSSGRPDVKQY
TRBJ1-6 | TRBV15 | ATSEGYNSPLH
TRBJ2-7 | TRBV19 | ASSNAGYEQY
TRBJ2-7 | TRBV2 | ASSEVTGGREQY
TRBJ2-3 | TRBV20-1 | SASSGRAGDTQY
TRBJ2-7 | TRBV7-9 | ASSFSGGLNEQY
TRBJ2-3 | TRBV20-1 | SVLRGTVKSSTDTQY